The 15 T cell receptor beta chains listed next were all sequenced from one sample in a study of T cell changes during pregnancy in multiple sclerosis. Profiled with immunoSEQ multiplex PCR; TCRdb holds only in-frame clones, not every one. Of more than 35,000 clones in the sample, just over 90% were seen once. Material: CD4+ T cells from peripheral blood mononuclear cells, obtained in the first trimester of pregnancy. The source of these receptors is a female donor in good health, enrolled as a control in a pregnancy study.

CDR3: CASSLVGDRSGNTIYF. The CDR3 region has the DNA TGTGCCAGCAGTTTGGTGGGGGACAGATCTGGAAACACCATATATTTT. The gene calls are TRBV28 and TRBJ1-3, with 7 bases that match TRBD1. This CDR3 region has 16 residues. The V gene's germline CDR1 is MDHEN and CDR2 SYDVKM. V dropped 3 bases and J dropped 1; count of bases not matched to a gene: 6.

This clone was counted a few times. The gene calls are TRBV19 and TRBJ2-6; D is undetermined. CDR3 length: 15 amino acids. Trimming stripped 7 bases from V and 0 bases from J, with 10 bases between. Looked up from germline, CDR1 is LNHDA and CDR2 is SQIVND (reference sequence). The CDR3 is CASKSVHSGANVLTF. The CDR3 nucleotides are TGTGCCAGTAAGAGCGTGCACTCTGGGGCCAACGTCCTGACTTTC.

This chain connects TRBV6-6 to TRBJ1-5; 8 bases agree with TRBD1. This CDR3 is built from 12 residues. Trimming took 8 bases from V and 4 from J; bases not matched to a gene: 1. Germline values: CDR1 MNHNY, CDR2 SVGAGI (reference sequence). CDR3 bases: TGTGCCAGCCGGACAGGGAATCAGCCCCAGCATTTT. Its translation is CASRTGNQPQHF.

V is TRBV9 and J is TRBJ2-2; a weak D match, TRBD2 (5 bases). The CDR3 extends over 16 amino acids. V lost 3 bases and J 3 bases, leaving 15 bases between the germline ends. Per germline, CDR1 SGDLS and CDR2 YYNGEE. The CDR3 reads CASSARHPGDTGELFF. CDR3 in DNA: TGTGCCAGCAGCGCACGACACCCCGGGGACACCGGGGAGCTGTTTTTT. Variable domain in full (rest from reference TRBV9 and TRBJ2-2): DSGVTQTPKHLITATGQRVTLRCSPRSGDLSVYWYQQSLDQGLQFLIQYYNGEERAKGNILERFSAQQFPDLHSELNLSSLELGDSALYFCASSARHPGDTGELFFGEGSRLTVL.

The rearrangement uses TRBV7-8 and TRBJ1-3; D gene unclear. This CDR3 spans 17 amino acids. V was clipped by 5 bases and J by 0 bases, with 17 bases between them. Germline V gene lookup returns CDR1 SGHVS and CDR2 FQNEAQ. CDR3 residues: CASSQRAGLSSGNTIYF. The CDR3, as DNA: TGTGCCAGCAGCCAGAGGGCGGGTCTCTCCTCTGGAAACACCATATATTTT. The complete variable domain, with remaining parts taken from reference TRBV7-8 and TRBJ1-3, reads GAGVSQSPRYKVAKRGQDVALRCDPISGHVSLFWYQQALGQGPEFLTYFQNEAQLDKSGLPSDRFFAERPEGSVSTLKIQRTQQEDSAVYLCASSQRAGLSSGNTIYFGEGSWLTVV.

The chain links TRBV4-1 to TRBJ2-1, with 11 bases lining up with TRBD1. V gave up 5 bases and J gave up 6 bases; unmatched junction bases: 6. In germline, CDR1 is MGHRA, CDR2 YSYEKL. This CDR3 spans 15 amino acids. The CDR3 sequence: CASSVRDRGSNEQFF. DNA for the CDR3: TGCGCCAGCAGCGTCCGGGACAGGGGGTCCAATGAGCAGTTCTTC.

The chain recombines TRBV5-5 with TRBJ1-5; the D gene is possibly TRBD1 (5 bases). V was cut by 0 bases and J by 2 bases, with 9 bases left in between. This CDR3 has 15 amino acids. CDR1 and CDR2 (germline): SGHKS, YYEKEE (reference sequence). This CDR3 is CASSLDGAGNQPQHF. The DNA of the CDR3 is TGTGCCAGCAGCTTGGATGGGGCGGGCAATCAGCCCCAGCATTTT.

V and J are TRBV7-8 and TRBJ2-5; 7 bases match TRBD2. The CDR3 contains 18 residues. V shed 5 bases, J shed 1 base, and the junction held 16 bases outside the gene matches. From germline, CDR1 is SGHVS and CDR2 FQNEAQ. Here the CDR3 DNA reads TGTGCCAGCAGCCCAGGAGGCCTAGCGGCCTACGGCCAAGAGACCCAGTACTTC. Amino acids: CASSPGGLAAYGQETQYF.

The V and J genes are TRBV5-5 and TRBJ2-1, with 10 bases that match TRBD2. Looked up from germline, CDR1 is SGHKS and CDR2 is YYEKEE (reference sequence). CDR3 length: 16 residues. Trimming cost V 0 bases and J 8 bases; bases outside gene matches: 8. The CDR3 reads CASSLGASGGLDEQFF. The CDR3 DNA is TGTGCCAGCAGCTTGGGGGCTAGCGGGGGCCTCGATGAGCAGTTCTTC.

The chain is built from TRBV5-6 and TRBJ1-5; D uncertain. V lost 0 bases, J lost 8 bases, and 12 bases lay in between. Per germline, CDR1 SGHDT and CDR2 YYEEEE. The CDR3 is 14 amino acids. The DNA of the CDR3 is TGTGCCAGCAGCTTGGGGAGAAGAGGAGAGCCCCAGCATTTT. Amino acids: CASSLGRRGEPQHF. The full variable domain, rest sourced from reference TRBV5-6 and TRBJ1-5, is DAGVTQSPTHLIKTRGQQVTLRCSPKSGHDTVSWYQQALGQGPQFIFQYYEEEERQRGNFPDRFSGHQFPNYSSELNVNALLLGDSALYLCASSLGRRGEPQHFGDGTRLSIL.

The rearrangement uses TRBV12-5 and TRBJ2-1; TRBD1 matches at 7 bases. The CDR3 length is 14 residues. Per the germline V gene, CDR1 is LGHNT and CDR2 is FRNRAP. Trimming cost V 6 bases and J 1 base; bases outside gene matches: 3. The CDR3 coding sequence is TGTGCTAGTGGACTGACAGGGTCCTACAATGAGCAGTTCTTC. Translated: CASGLTGSYNEQFF.

This chain uses TRBV19 with TRBJ1-2, with D perhaps TRBD1 (5 bases). The germline V and J ends were trimmed by 2 bases and 7 bases, with 17 bases remaining between them. CDR1 is LNHDA, CDR2 SQIVND, per germline (reference sequence). The CDR3 length is 15 residues. The DNA for the CDR3 is TGTGCCAGTAGTATAAAAATGGCCAGGGTAGGTGGCTACACCTTC. Protein product: CASSIKMARVGGYTF.

The chain is built from TRBV7-6 and TRBJ2-7; D is uncertain. The CDR3 has 16 residues. With 4 bases removed from V and 2 bases from J, the gap between germline ends came to 18 bases. Germline V CDR1 and CDR2: SGHVS, FNYEAQ. The CDR3 region has the DNA TGTGCCAGCAGCTCACGACCCGCGGATAACGCCTACGAGCAGTACTTC. This gives the protein CASSSRPADNAYEQYF.

The chain uses TRBV4-2 and TRBJ1-6, with D maybe TRBD1 (5 bases). The CDR3 contains 14 residues. V lost 1 base to trimming and J lost 9 bases, with 10 bases between them. Germline V gene data show CDR1 as LGHNA and CDR2 as YNFKEQ. The CDR3 loop is CASSQVGLSSPLHF. The CDR3 DNA reads TGTGCCAGCAGCCAAGTGGGGCTCAGTTCACCCCTCCACTTT.

A few counts support this clone. The chain joins TRBV5-1 to TRBJ1-1; 7 bases fit TRBD1. Germline trimming cut 1 base from V and 4 bases from J; bases unmatched to any gene: 1. Per the germline V gene, CDR1 is SGHRS and CDR2 is YFSETQ. This CDR3 region has 13 residues. The CDR3 sequence: CASSLYRGTEAFF. The CDR3 nucleotides are TGCGCCAGCAGCTTGTACAGGGGCACTGAAGCTTTCTTT.